The 11 T cell receptor beta chains in this list originate from one sample, sequenced in a study of response to subunit inactivated influenza vaccine. TCRdb itself ran the RT-PCR reads through MiXCR, one entry per CDR3 protein. The profile covers roughly 550,000 distinct CDR3 sequences, with roughly 25% appearing a single time and roughly 2.8% taken by the ten largest. The sample was also reused in another study, on T cells expressing NK-cell markers. That paper states: 5'RACE template switching built TCR beta cDNA with unique molecular identifiers.

The sample in question was CD4+ T cells sorted from PBMCs, obtained 11 to 12 days after vaccination. The receptors derive from a man aged 45 to 65 who received an inactivated influenza vaccine.

This sequence joins TRBV9 and TRBJ2-5; TRBD2 aligns across 12 bases. CDR1 and CDR2 from the germline V gene are SGDLS and YYNGEE. The ends lost 4 bases at V and 1 base at J; junction bases unmatched: 5. The CDR3 runs 16 residues. The CDR3 nucleotides are TGTGCCAGCAGCAAAGGACTAGCGGGACTCCAAGAGACCCAGTACTTC. Translating it yields CASSKGLAGLQETQYF.

Only a few counts were recorded for this clonotype. The rearrangement uses TRBV20-1 and TRBJ2-3; D possibly matches TRBD1 or TRBD2 (7 bases each). This CDR3 has 16 amino acids. The germline gives CDR1 DFQATT, CDR2 SNEGSKA (reference sequence). V was trimmed by 6 bases and J by 3 bases, leaving 22 bases between them. The CDR3 region has the DNA TGCAGTGCCCAAGGCAGGGGGGGCGGGAGAACAGATACGCAGTATTTT. It codes for CSAQGRGGGRTDTQYF.

The chain couples TRBV11-2 to TRBJ2-5, with TRBD2 matching over 9 bases. There are 17 residues in the CDR3. V was pared by 1 base and J by 5 bases, with 11 bases of the junction left unmatched. CDR1 and CDR2 from the germline V gene are SGHAT and FQNNGV. CDR3 DNA: TGTGCCAGCAGCTTAGGGTCGGGAGCGGGAGGTCTTGAGACCCAGTACTTC. The encoded protein is CASSLGSGAGGLETQYF.

This chain connects TRBV20-1 to TRBJ2-1; D might be TRBD2 (5 bases). Germline loops: CDR1 DFQATT, CDR2 SNEGSKA (reference sequence). The CDR3 spans 14 residues. V lost 0 bases to trimming and J lost 3 bases, with 9 bases between them. The CDR3 loop reads CSARDSVSYNEQFF. In DNA form, the CDR3 reads TGCAGTGCTAGAGATAGCGTCAGCTACAATGAGCAGTTCTTC.

This rearrangement joins TRBV12-3 or TRBV12-4 to TRBJ1-5; 7 bases match TRBD1. After removal of 7 bases from V and 0 bases from J, the junction contained 9 bases not matched to a gene. The CDR3 is 16 amino acids. CDR3 amino acids: CASTEQGTVSNQPQHF. CDR3 DNA: TGTGCCAGCACCGAACAGGGGACGGTTAGCAATCAGCCCCAGCATTTT.

In this sample, this clonotype turned up a few times. CDR3 sequence reads: CASSALDAGAGGYTF. CDR3 DNA: TGTGCCAGCAGTGCACTCGATGCGGGGGCAGGTGGCTACACCTTC. The chain carries TRBV3-1 and TRBJ1-2, with D possibly matching TRBD1 (6 bases). The CDR3 contains 15 residues. Germline lookup yields CDR1 LGHDT and CDR2 YNNKEL (reference sequence). V shed 6 bases and J shed 7 bases, with 21 bases lying between them.

The rearrangement joins TRBV10-3 to TRBJ1-1; D not resolved. V was cut by 0 bases and J by 1 base, with 3 bases left in between. The germline gives CDR1 ENHRY, CDR2 SYGVKD. The length of the CDR3 is 13 residues. CDR3 in amino acids: CAISESSNTEAFF. In DNA, the CDR3 is TGTGCCATCAGTGAGTCCTCGAACACTGAAGCTTTCTTT.

The rearrangement uses TRBV7-2 and TRBJ2-7; 9 nucleotides agree with TRBD1. Germline V gives CDR1 SGHTA, CDR2 FQGNSA. V dropped 3 bases and J dropped 0; count of bases not matched to a gene: 3. The length of the CDR3 is 15 residues. The CDR3 protein is CASSFGTGSSYEQYF. The CDR3 DNA reads TGTGCCAGCAGCTTTGGGACAGGGAGCTCCTACGAGCAGTACTTC.

This clonotype was seen a handful of times. This chain uses TRBV7-2 with TRBJ2-7; perhaps TRBD2 as D (6 bases). The CDR3 consists of 15 residues. Between the trimmed V and J ends, which lost 1 base and 6 bases, there was a span of 16 bases. Germline V gives CDR1 SGHTA, CDR2 FQGNSA. The CDR3 coding sequence is TGTGCCAGCAGCTTAGGTTGGGGTTTCGGGGGCGAGCAGTACTTC. It is translated as CASSLGWGFGGEQYF.

The table lists this clonotype with many counts. This chain joins TRBV7-9 and TRBJ2-3; TRBD2 agrees at 11 bases. The J segment lost 0 bases and the V segment lost 5 bases, leaving 4 bases of the junction unmatched. Germline V gene data show CDR1 as SEHNR and CDR2 as FQNEAQ (reference sequence). There are 16 residues in the CDR3. CDR3 loop: CASSGPSGRSTDTQYF. The CDR3 nucleotides are TGTGCCAGCAGCGGTCCTAGCGGGAGGAGCACAGATACGCAGTATTTT.

This clonotype was observed many times. This chain connects TRBV20-1 to TRBJ2-7; weak D call: TRBD1 (7 bases). The CDR3 length is 14 residues. Per germline, CDR1 DFQATT and CDR2 SNEGSKA (reference sequence). Trimming removed 2 bases at V and 3 bases at J, with 14 bases between. The CDR3 region is CSARRGTANYEQYF. CDR3 bases: TGCAGTGCTAGACGCGGGACAGCCAACTACGAGCAGTACTTC.